The 10 T cell receptor beta chains reported below all come from one sample, sequenced in a study of blood T cell repertoires in COVID-19. Data came from immunoSEQ multiplex PCR; TCRdb stores just in-frame clones and leaves some out. The sample includes approximately 200,000 clones, roughly 94% of them seen just once. Sequenced sample: peripheral blood. These TCRs come from a man aged 25 to 40 with COVID-19, enrolled during active disease.

This clone is a singleton in its sample. J is TRBJ2-1 and V is TRBV3-1 (or the pseudogene TRBV3-2), with TRBD2 identical over 9 bases. Trimming at V came to 1 base and at J to 9 bases, leaving 7 bases not matched to a gene. CDR1 and CDR2 from the germline V gene are LGHDT and YNNKEL (reference sequence). The CDR3 spans 15 residues. This CDR3 reads CASSQVAGGMGEQFF. In DNA, the CDR3 is TGTGCCAGCAGCCAAGTGGCGGGGGGGATGGGTGAGCAGTTCTTC.

This clone appeared a few times. The V and J genes are TRBV5-5 and TRBJ2-3; 8 bases are shared with TRBD2. Unmatched junction bases numbered 5, after V lost 7 bases and J lost 4 bases. Germline assignment: CDR1 SGHKS and CDR2 YYEKEE (reference sequence). The CDR3 has 13 residues. CDR3 bases: TGTGCCAGCGGCGGACTAGCTGCAGATACGCAGTATTTT. Amino acid sequence: CASGGLAADTQYF.

The chain couples TRBV6-4 to TRBJ2-3; TRBD1 might be the D (6 bases). The germline gives CDR1 MRHNA, CDR2 SNTAGT. The V gene lost 4 bases and the J gene lost 7 bases, with 12 bases spanning the gap. The CDR3 covers 13 residues. For the CDR3, the DNA is TGTGCCAGCAGTGTACGGGACACTAATACGCAGTATTTT. It codes for CASSVRDTNTQYF.

The rearrangement links TRBV28 to TRBJ1-5, with D possibly being TRBD1 (6 bases). The CDR3 consists of 16 residues. The ends were cut back, 6 bases at V and 7 bases at J, with 22 bases in the middle. In germline, CDR1 is MDHEN, CDR2 SYDVKM. DNA for the CDR3: TGTGCCAGCAGGGCCGGGCTTGGGGGGGCGCGGCAGCCCCAGCATTTT. As protein: CASRAGLGGARQPQHF. The full variable domain, completed using reference TRBV28 and TRBJ1-5, is DVKVTQSSRYLVKRTGEKVFLECVQDMDHENMFWYRQDPGLGLRLIYFSYDVKMKEKGDIPEGYSVSREKKERFSLILESASTNQTSMYLCASRAGLGGARQPQHFGDGTRLSIL.

The chain has TRBV19 and TRBJ2-5, with D possibly TRBD1 on 6 matching bases. The CDR3 is made up of 16 amino acids. The germline V gene has CDR1 LNHDA and CDR2 SQIVND (reference sequence). V was shortened by 0 bases and J by 5 bases, with 16 bases between the two germline ends. The CDR3 sequence is CASSIDTGPGLETQYF. The CDR3 DNA sequence: TGTGCCAGTAGTATAGATACAGGGCCGGGGCTGGAGACCCAGTACTTC. The full variable domain, completed using reference TRBV19 and TRBJ2-5, is DGGITQSPKYLFRKEGQNVTLSCEQNLNHDAMYWYRQDPGQGLRLIYYSQIVNDFQKGDIAEGYSVSREKKESFPLTVTSAQKNPTAFYLCASSIDTGPGLETQYFGPGTRLLVL.

The rearrangement links TRBV7-6 to TRBJ1-3; 7 bases agree with TRBD1. V dropped 3 bases and J dropped 0; count of bases not matched to a gene: 5. Per germline, CDR1 SGHVS and CDR2 FNYEAQ. There are 16 residues in the CDR3. CDR3 nucleotide sequence: TGTGCCAGCAGCTTGACAGGGCCAAGCTCTGGAAACACCATATATTTT. Translated, it gives CASSLTGPSSGNTIYF. Full variable domain (remainder filled in from reference TRBV7-6 and TRBJ1-3): GAGVSQSPRYKVTKRGQDVALRCDPISGHVSLYWYRQALGQGPEFLTYFNYEAQQDKSGLPNDRFSAERPEGSISTLTIQRTEQRDSAMYRCASSLTGPSSGNTIYFGEGSWLTVV.

There are a few counts of this clone. The rearrangement joins TRBV10-3 to TRBJ1-1; 8 bases align to TRBD1. The ends lost 2 bases at V and 1 base at J; junction bases unmatched: 3. The CDR3 covers 15 residues. Per the germline V gene, CDR1 is ENHRY and CDR2 is SYGVKD. CDR3 region: CAISEGQGKNTEAFF. CDR3 DNA: TGTGCCATCAGTGAGGGACAGGGTAAGAACACTGAAGCTTTCTTT.

The chain carries TRBV11-2 and TRBJ2-7, with D unclear. The V end was cut by 4 bases, the J end by 3 bases, with 10 bases between. Looked up from germline, CDR1 is SGHAT and CDR2 is FQNNGV. The CDR3 loop spans 13 amino acids. The CDR3 spells CASSSGPVYEQYF. In DNA, the CDR3 is TGTGCCAGCAGCTCCGGTCCGGTCTACGAGCAGTACTTC.

The V gene is TRBV28, the J gene TRBJ2-7; D gene ambiguous. Germline V CDR1 and CDR2: MDHEN, SYDVKM. The CDR3 covers 14 residues. Trimming removed 7 bases from V and 5 bases from J, with 18 bases in between. The CDR3 protein is CASMTFTADNEQYF. CDR3 bases: TGTGCCAGCATGACCTTTACAGCCGACAACGAGCAGTACTTC.

V and J are TRBV9 and TRBJ2-5; TRBD2 agrees at 7 bases. Trimming took 3 bases from V and 5 from J; bases not matched to a gene: 7. This CDR3 spans 14 amino acids. CDR1 is SGDLS, CDR2 YYNGEE, per germline. This CDR3 reads CASSGAGNMETQYF. CDR3 coding DNA: TGTGCCAGCAGCGGAGCGGGGAATATGGAGACCCAGTACTTC. The whole variable domain, remainder taken from reference TRBV9 and TRBJ2-5, is DSGVTQTPKHLITATGQRVTLRCSPRSGDLSVYWYQQSLDQGLQFLIQYYNGEERAKGNILERFSAQQFPDLHSELNLSSLELGDSALYFCASSGAGNMETQYFGPGTRLLVL.